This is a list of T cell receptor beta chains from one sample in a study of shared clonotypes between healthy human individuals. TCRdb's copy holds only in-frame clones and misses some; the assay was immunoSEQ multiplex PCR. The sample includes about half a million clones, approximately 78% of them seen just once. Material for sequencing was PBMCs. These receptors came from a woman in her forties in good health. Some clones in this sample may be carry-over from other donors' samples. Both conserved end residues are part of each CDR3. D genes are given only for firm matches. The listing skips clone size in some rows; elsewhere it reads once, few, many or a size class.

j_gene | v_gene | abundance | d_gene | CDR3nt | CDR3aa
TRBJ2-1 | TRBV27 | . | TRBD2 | TGTGCCAGCAGTTCTCCGGGACTAGCGGCTCGAGAGCAGTTCTTC | CASSSPGLAAREQFF
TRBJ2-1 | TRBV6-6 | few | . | TGTGCCAGCAGTTCCCACCAGGACAGAAACAATGAGCAGTTCTTC | CASSSHQDRNNEQFF
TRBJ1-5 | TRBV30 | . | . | TGTGCCTGGAGTGGGAAGAGCAATCAGCCCCAGCATTTT | CAWSGKSNQPQHF
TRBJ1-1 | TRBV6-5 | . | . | TGTGCCAGCAAGAGGGAGATGAACACTGAAGCTTTCTTT | CASKREMNTEAFF
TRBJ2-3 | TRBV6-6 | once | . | TGTGCCAGCAGTTACTCGGAAGATACGCAGTATTTT | CASSYSEDTQYF
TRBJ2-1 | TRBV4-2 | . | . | TGTGCCAGCAGCCAAGATCTTACTAGCAGATACAATGAGCAGTTCTTC | CASSQDLTSRYNEQFF
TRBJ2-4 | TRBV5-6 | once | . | TGTGCCAGCAGCTTGCTGGGAATAGCCAAAAACATTCAGTACTTC | CASSLLGIAKNIQYF
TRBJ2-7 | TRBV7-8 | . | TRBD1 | TGTGCCAGCAGCCTCCTCGGGACAGCACTCGAGCAGTACTTC | CASSLLGTALEQYF
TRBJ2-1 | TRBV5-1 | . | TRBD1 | TGCGCCAGCAGCTTGGGACAGGGAGACAATGAGCAGTTCTTC | CASSLGQGDNEQFF
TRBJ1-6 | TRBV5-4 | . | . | TGTGCCAGCAGCTTTCGGGCTCAGGGTTCACCCCTCCACTTT | CASSFRAQGSPLHF
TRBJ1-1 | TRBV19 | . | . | TGTGCCAGTAGGGCACAGGGACTCATGAACACTGAAGCTTTCTTT | CASRAQGLMNTEAFF
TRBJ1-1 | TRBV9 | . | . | TGTGCCAGCAGCGTACAGGGCTCCGCCAGTGAAGCTTTCTTT | CASSVQGSASEAFF
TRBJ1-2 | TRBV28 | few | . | TGTGCCAGCAGTCCTGGACAGTTTAACTATGGCTACACCTTC | CASSPGQFNYGYTF
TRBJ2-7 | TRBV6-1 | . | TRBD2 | TGTGCCAGCAGCGCCGGACTAGCGTCCTCCTACGAGCAGTACTTC | CASSAGLASSYEQYF
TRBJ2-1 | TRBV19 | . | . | TGTGCCAGTAGTATAGAGGCAACCACGGGCTCCTACAATGAGCAGTTCTTC | CASSIEATTGSYNEQFF
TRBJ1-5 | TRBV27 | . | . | TGTGCCAGCAGCGAAAAAAAAGGGTATCAGCCCCAGCATTTT | CASSEKKGYQPQHF
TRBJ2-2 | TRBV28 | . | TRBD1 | TGTGCCAGCAGTTCTATGTTTGGACGGGACAGGGCTTACACGAACACCGGGGAGCTGTTTTTT | CASSSMFGRDRAYTNTGELFF
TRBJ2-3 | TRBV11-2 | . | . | TGTGCCAGCAGCCCCCCCAGGGGTGGAGATACGCAGTATTTT | CASSPPRGGDTQYF
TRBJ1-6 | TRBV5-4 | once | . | TGTGCCAGCAGCTTGGATTGGGGGAATTCACCCCTCCACTTT | CASSLDWGNSPLHF
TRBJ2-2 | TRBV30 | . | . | TGTGCCTGGACCTATTACACCGGGGAGCTGTTTTTT | CAWTYYTGELFF
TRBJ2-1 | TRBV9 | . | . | TGTGCCAGCAGCGTACGGACAGCCCAATACAATGAGCAGTTCTTC | CASSVRTAQYNEQFF
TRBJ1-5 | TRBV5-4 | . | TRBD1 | TGTGCCAGCAGCTTTGGGACAGGGGGCAATCAGCCCCAGCATTTT | CASSFGTGGNQPQHF
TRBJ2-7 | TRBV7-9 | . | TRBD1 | TGTGCCAGCAGCTTGGGGACAGGGGCCTACGAGCAGTACTTC | CASSLGTGAYEQYF
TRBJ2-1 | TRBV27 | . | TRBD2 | TGTGCCAGCAGTTTACTAGCGGGAGGCGTATACAATGAGCAGTTCTTC | CASSLLAGGVYNEQFF
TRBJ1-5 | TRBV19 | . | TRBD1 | TGTGCCAGTAGTATATATAACAGGGGGAGTCAGCCCCAGCATTTT | CASSIYNRGSQPQHF
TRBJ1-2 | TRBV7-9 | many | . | TGTGCCAGCAGCTTAGCCGTGGCTAACTATGGCTACACCTTC | CASSLAVANYGYTF
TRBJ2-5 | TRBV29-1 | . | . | TGCAGCGTTGGGGGGGCCCAAGAGACCCAGTACTTC | CSVGGAQETQYF
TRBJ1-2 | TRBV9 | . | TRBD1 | TGTGCCAGCAGCGTAGCTTGGGGACAGGGTAACTATGGCTACACCTTC | CASSVAWGQGNYGYTF
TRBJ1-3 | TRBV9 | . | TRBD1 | TGTGCCAGCAGCCCGACCGGGACAGGGAACGCTGGAAACACCATATATTTT | CASSPTGTGNAGNTIYF
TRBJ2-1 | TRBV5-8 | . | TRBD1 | TGTGCCAGCACCCTGGGACAGTACAATGAGCAGTTCTTC | CASTLGQYNEQFF
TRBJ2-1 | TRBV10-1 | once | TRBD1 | TGCGCCAGCAGTGAGTCAGGGACAGGGCGGGAGTTCTTC | CASSESGTGREFF
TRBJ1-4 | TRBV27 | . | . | TGTGCCAGCAGTTTATCGGTCTCTAATGAAAAACTGTTTTTT | CASSLSVSNEKLFF
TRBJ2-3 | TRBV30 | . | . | TGTGCCTGGAGTGTACAGGAGGCAGATACGCAGTATTTT | CAWSVQEADTQYF
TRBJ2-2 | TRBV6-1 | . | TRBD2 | TGTGCCAGCAGTGAAGAAGCGGGAGGAACCGGGGAGCTGTTTTTT | CASSEEAGGTGELFF
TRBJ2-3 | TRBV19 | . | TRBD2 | TGTGCCAGTAGCCTCGGGAGGGTCAGGGTAGATACGCAGTATTTT | CASSLGRVRVDTQYF
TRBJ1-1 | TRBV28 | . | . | TGTGCCAGCAGCCCTCCGGGTGGTTCGACTGAAGCTTTCTTT | CASSPPGGSTEAFF
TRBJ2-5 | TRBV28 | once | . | TGTGCCAGCAGTTTACCGGGTAGGGAGACCCAGTACTTC | CASSLPGRETQYF
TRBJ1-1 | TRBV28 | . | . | TGTGCCAGCAGTTTAGATTCCCTCACTGAAGCTTTCTTT | CASSLDSLTEAFF
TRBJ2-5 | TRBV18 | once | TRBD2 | TGTGCCAGCTCACCCCCTAGCGGCCAAGAGACCCAGTACTTC | CASSPPSGQETQYF
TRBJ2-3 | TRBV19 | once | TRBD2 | TGTGCCAGTAGTAGGGGCGGAGCGGGAGACGCAGATACGCAGTATTTT | CASSRGGAGDADTQYF
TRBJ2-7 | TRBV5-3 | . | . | TGTGCCAGAAGCTTGAGGGGCCCCTACGAGCAGTACTTC | CARSLRGPYEQYF
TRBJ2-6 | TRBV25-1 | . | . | TGTGCCAGCAGTCGAACAGCAGGGTTCGACGTCCTGACTTTC | CASSRTAGFDVLTF
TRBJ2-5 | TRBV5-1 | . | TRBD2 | TGCGCCAGCAGCTCACTAGCGTCAATGCGAGAGACCCAGTACTTC | CASSSLASMRETQYF
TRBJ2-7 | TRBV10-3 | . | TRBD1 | TGTGCCGCATCCCCCGGGACAGGGGTTCTGGAGCAGTACTTC | CAASPGTGVLEQYF
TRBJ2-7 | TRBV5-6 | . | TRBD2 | TGTGCCAGCAGCTTGGTGGGAGGGCCTATCGACGAGCAGTACTTC | CASSLVGGPIDEQYF
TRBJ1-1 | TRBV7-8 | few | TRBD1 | TGTGCCAGCAGCTCTACCGAGGGACAGAAAGTTTTCTTT | CASSSTEGQKVFF